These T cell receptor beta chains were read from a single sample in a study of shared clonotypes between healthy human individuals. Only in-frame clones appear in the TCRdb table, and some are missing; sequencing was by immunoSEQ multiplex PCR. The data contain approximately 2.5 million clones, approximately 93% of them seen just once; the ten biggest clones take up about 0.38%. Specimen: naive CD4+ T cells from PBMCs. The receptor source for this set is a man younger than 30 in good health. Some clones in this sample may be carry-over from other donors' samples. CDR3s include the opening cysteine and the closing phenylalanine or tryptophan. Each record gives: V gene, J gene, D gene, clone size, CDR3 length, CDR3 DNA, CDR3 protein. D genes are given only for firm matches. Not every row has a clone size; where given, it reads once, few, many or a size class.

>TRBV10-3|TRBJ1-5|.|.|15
TGTGCCATCAGCGCACAGGGTCCGGCGGATCAGCCCCAGCATTTT
CAISAQGPADQPQHF
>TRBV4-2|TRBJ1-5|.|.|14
TGTGCCAGCAGCCAAGGATTAAGCAATCAGCCCCAGCATTTT
CASSQGLSNQPQHF
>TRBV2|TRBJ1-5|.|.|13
TGTGCCAGCAGTGAAGGAGGCAATCAGCCCCAGCATTTT
CASSEGGNQPQHF
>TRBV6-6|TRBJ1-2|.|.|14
TGTGCCAGCAGTTACTCGAAGGGTTCCTATGGCTACACCTTC
CASSYSKGSYGYTF
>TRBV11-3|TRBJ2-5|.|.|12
TGTGCCAGCAGCGGCAGGGGTGAGACCCAGTACTTC
CASSGRGETQYF
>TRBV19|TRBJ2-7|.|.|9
TGTGCCAGCCGCCTGGGTGGGCGCTTC
CASRLGGRF
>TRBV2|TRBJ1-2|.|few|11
TGTGCCAGCAGGAAAGCCTATGGCTACACCTTC
CASRKAYGYTF
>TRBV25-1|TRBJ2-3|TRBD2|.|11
TGTGCCAGCATCGGACTAGCGACGCAGTATTTT
CASIGLATQYF
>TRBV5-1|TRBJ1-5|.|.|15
TGCGCCAGCAGCCTTGACACGAAACTCAATCAGCCCCAGCATTTT
CASSLDTKLNQPQHF
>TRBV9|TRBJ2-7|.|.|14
TGTGCCAGCAGCGTTTCGGGCAGCAATTACGAGCAGTACTTC
CASSVSGSNYEQYF
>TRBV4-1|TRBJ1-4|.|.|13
TGCGCCAGCAGCCCCCGACAGAATGAAAAACTGTTTTTT
CASSPRQNEKLFF
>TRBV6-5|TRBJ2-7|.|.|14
TGTGCCAGCAGTGGGACACTAGGAGCCTACGAGCAGTACTTC
CASSGTLGAYEQYF
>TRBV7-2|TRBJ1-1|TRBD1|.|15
TGTGCCAGCAGCTCAGGGGGGGTCGGGAACACTGAAGCTTTCTTT
CASSSGGVGNTEAFF
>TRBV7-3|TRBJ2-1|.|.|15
TGTGCCAGCAGCTTAACATCAGACGTATACAATGAGCAGTTCTTC
CASSLTSDVYNEQFF
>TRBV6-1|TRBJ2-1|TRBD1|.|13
TGTGCCAGCAGTGAAAGGACAGGGGGAGAGCAGTTCTTC
CASSERTGGEQFF
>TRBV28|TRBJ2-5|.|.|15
TGTGCCAGCAGTTTATGGGGACACACCCAAGAGACCCAGTACTTC
CASSLWGHTQETQYF
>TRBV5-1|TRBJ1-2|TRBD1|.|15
TGCGCCAGCAGCTCGGCCGGGACAGGGTATAATGGCTACACCTTC
CASSSAGTGYNGYTF
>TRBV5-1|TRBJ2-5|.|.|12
TGCGCCAGCAGCTATGGCATAGAGACCCAGTACTTC
CASSYGIETQYF
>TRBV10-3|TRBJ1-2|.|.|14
TGTGCCATCAGTGAAATGACAGCTAACTATGGCTACACCTTC
CAISEMTANYGYTF
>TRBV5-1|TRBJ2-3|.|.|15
TGCGCCAGCAGCTTGAACAGCGGAAGCACAGATACGCAGTATTTT
CASSLNSGSTDTQYF
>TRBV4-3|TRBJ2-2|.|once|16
TGCGCCAGCAGCCAAGAGGCCAGCGCGAACACCGGGGAGCTGTTTTTT
CASSQEASANTGELFF
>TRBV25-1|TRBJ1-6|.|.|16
TGTGCCAGCGGTCAAGGGGGGACCGTGGGCAATTCACCCCTCCACTTT
CASGQGGTVGNSPLHF